The rows below give T cell receptor beta chains drawn from one sample of a study of T-cell reconstitution after alpha-beta-depleted transplantation in children. MiXCR was run by TCRdb on the PCR reads, yielding one entry per CDR3 protein. Here the sample spans around 600,000 distinct CDR3 sequences, roughly a tenth being singletons. Specimen: PBMCs from the stem cell graft donor, collected from the stem cell graft. These receptors were collected from a human donor who donated a stem cell graft to a child with acute myeloid leukemia. Each CDR3 is given with its conserved first and last residue. The D gene is left open where the match is weak. For some rows the clone size is stated as once, few or many, or as a class when expanded; others skip it.

size	length	J	D	V	DNA	CDR3
.	13	TRBJ2-5	.	TRBV7-8	TGTGCCAGCAGCTCCCGCGCCAGTGGGACCCAGTACTTC	CASSSRASGTQYF
.	14	TRBJ2-7	.	TRBV6-2/TRBV6-3	TGTGCCAGCAATTCCGGCAGCGGGTCCTACGAGCAGTACTTC	CASNSGSGSYEQYF
.	15	TRBJ2-4	TRBD2	TRBV10-3	TGTGCCATCAGTGAGTCAGCTTCGCGGGGGGACATTCAGTACTTC	CAISESASRGDIQYF
few	16	TRBJ2-1	.	TRBV19	TGTGCCAGTAGTATTCGGCCAGGGATCATCCACAATGAGCAGTTCTTC	CASSIRPGIIHNEQFF
.	13	TRBJ2-7	.	TRBV12-3/TRBV12-4	TGTGCCAGCAGTAATTTTGGACCCTACGAGCAGCACTTC	CASSNFGPYEQHF
.	16	TRBJ1-1	.	TRBV6-5	TGTGCCAGCAGTTACTCGACAAGGCGAGGAGACACTGAAGCTTTCTTT	CASSYSTRRGDTEAFF
.	16	TRBJ2-7	TRBD2	TRBV7-9	TGTGCCAGCAGCTTAGTGAAAGCGGGAGGGTTGAACGAGCAGTACTTC	CASSLVKAGGLNEQYF
few	15	TRBJ1-5	.	TRBV20-1	TGCAGTGCTAGAGATAACGGGGTTAGCAATCAGCCCCAGCATTTT	CSARDNGVSNQPQHF
.	15	TRBJ2-2	.	TRBV7-2	TGTGCCAGCAGCTTAGCCGCTCAAAACACCGGGGAGCTGTTTTTT	CASSLAAQNTGELFF
few	15	TRBJ1-1	.	TRBV11-2	TGTGCCAGCCGCCCACCCGGGACACCGAACACTGAAGCTTTCTTT	CASRPPGTPNTEAFF
.	15	TRBJ1-4	.	TRBV12-3/TRBV12-4	TGTGCCAGCACTCGGGGAATCCTTCTTGATGAAAAACTGTTTTTT	CASTRGILLDEKLFF
.	14	TRBJ2-3	.	TRBV5-1	TGCGCCAGCAGCCTAGAGCTAGTGACAGATACGCAGTATTTT	CASSLELVTDTQYF
few	20	TRBJ2-7	TRBD2	TRBV7-2	TGTGCCAGCAGCTTAGCCATTGGGGGGACTAGCGGGATGAGCTCCTACGAGCAGTACTTC	CASSLAIGGTSGMSSYEQYF
few	15	TRBJ1-2	TRBD1	TRBV14	TGTGCCAGCAGCCAATTGGACAGGGGATCGGATGGCTACACCTTC	CASSQLDRGSDGYTF
many	16	TRBJ2-3	TRBD2	TRBV6-2/TRBV6-3	TGTGCCAGCACCGACCCTGCTAGCGGGAGCTCAGATACGCAGTATTTT	CASTDPASGSSDTQYF
.	14	TRBJ1-2	.	TRBV28	TGTGCCAGCAGTACCCTGGCAGGGGACTATGGCTACACCTTC	CASSTLAGDYGYTF
.	15	TRBJ1-1	.	TRBV6-5	TGTGCCAGCAGTTACACTCCCGTCCCAACGACTGAAGCTTTCTTT	CASSYTPVPTTEAFF
.	18	TRBJ1-5	.	TRBV12-3/TRBV12-4	TGTGCCTTCTGTTTAGTGGTAGGGGCCCGTTATAGCAATCAGCCCCAGCATTTT	CAFCLVVGARYSNQPQHF
many	16	TRBJ2-3	.	TRBV5-1	TGCGCCAGCAGCTTTGCAGGGGCTAGCGGCAGGGATACGCAGTATTTT	CASSFAGASGRDTQYF
.	13	TRBJ1-1	.	TRBV11-3	TGTGCCAGCAGCTCCGGGACGGAAGCTGAAGCTTTCTTT	CASSSGTEAEAFF
many	16	TRBJ2-3	.	TRBV14	TGTGCCAGCAGCCAAGGAAGTGCCCGAAACACAGATACGCAGTATTTT	CASSQGSARNTDTQYF
many	17	TRBJ2-3	TRBD2	TRBV5-1	TGCGCCAGCAGCCTTACGGGACTAGCGGGAGTAGGGGATACGCAGTATTTT	CASSLTGLAGVGDTQYF
few	11	TRBJ2-3	.	TRBV11-2	TGTGCCAGCAGCGCCCCCAGCGTGCAGTATTTT	CASSAPSVQYF
many	14	TRBJ2-3	TRBD2	TRBV29-1	TGCAGCGTATACTCTAGCGGGAAGTCCGATACGCAGTATTTT	CSVYSSGKSDTQYF
.	13	TRBJ2-7	TRBD2	TRBV20-1	TGCAGTGCTCTCCGACCGGGAGGTTACGAGCAGTACTTC	CSALRPGGYEQYF
few	13	TRBJ2-7	TRBD1	TRBV29-1	TGCAGCGTTGCGGGCAGGGGGCGAGGCGAGCAGTACTTC	CSVAGRGRGEQYF
few	14	TRBJ2-7	TRBD1	TRBV20-1	TGCAGTGCTGAAGCCGGGACAGGTCACAACGAGCAGTACTTC	CSAEAGTGHNEQYF
few	12	TRBJ2-7	TRBD1	TRBV29-1	TGCAGCGGGGGACAGGGGGACTACGAGCAGTACTTC	CSGGQGDYEQYF
few	13	TRBJ1-2	TRBD1	TRBV20-1	TGCAGTGCAACCTACAGGGGCAACTATGGCTACACCTTC	CSATYRGNYGYTF
.	17	TRBJ2-7	TRBD2	TRBV7-9	TGTGCCAGCAGCTTAGGGGGACTAGCGGGGGTGGCCTACGAGCAGTACTTC	CASSLGGLAGVAYEQYF
few	16	TRBJ2-7	.	TRBV7-6	TGTGCCAGCAGCTTACAGTCGGCAGGGGGGAACTACGAGCAGTACTTC	CASSLQSAGGNYEQYF
few	14	TRBJ1-5	.	TRBV6-1	TGTGCCAGCAGTGGTGGAGGGCGCGCCCAGCCCCAGCATTTT	CASSGGGRAQPQHF
many	13	TRBJ2-7	TRBD1	TRBV7-3	TGTGCCAGCAGCTTGGACAGGGGACGCGAGCAGTACTTC	CASSLDRGREQYF
many	13	TRBJ2-7	.	TRBV7-2	TGTGCCAGCACCATGACAGGACCCTCCGAGCAGTACTTC	CASTMTGPSEQYF
.	16	TRBJ1-2	.	TRBV12-3/TRBV12-4	TGTGCCAGCAGTTCCCCCTCACCGGGACTGGGAAGGGGCTACACCTTC	CASSSPSPGLGRGYTF
many	14	TRBJ1-1	TRBD1	TRBV20-1	TGCAGTGTAGGACAGGGGACTCGCGACACTGAAGCTTTCTTT	CSVGQGTRDTEAFF
many	17	TRBJ2-7	.	TRBV9	TGTGCCAGCAGCCCGCGGGACCGTCTAATCTCCTCCTACGAGCAGTACTTC	CASSPRDRLISSYEQYF
.	15	TRBJ2-2	TRBD1	TRBV18	TGTGCCAGCTCGCCAACAGGGGGCTCCGACGGGGAGCTGTTTTTT	CASSPTGGSDGELFF
.	14	TRBJ1-5	.	TRBV16	TGTGCCAGCAGCAAAGGGAGGGGAGGTCAGCCCCAGCATTTT	CASSKGRGGQPQHF
.	13	TRBJ2-2	.	TRBV20-1	TGCAGTGCTAGAGAAGCGAACACCGGGGAGCTGTTTTTT	CSAREANTGELFF
many	14	TRBJ2-7	TRBD2	TRBV27	TGTGCCAGCACCCTAGCGGGAGGGCCGTACGAGCAGTACTTC	CASTLAGGPYEQYF
.	13	TRBJ1-1	.	TRBV20-1	TGCAGTGTACCCATCAACTCAGGGACTGAAGCTTTCTTT	CSVPINSGTEAFF
.	15	TRBJ2-7	.	TRBV5-1	TGCGCCAGCAGCTTGGGTCGGACAGAACCCCACGAGCAGTACTTC	CASSLGRTEPHEQYF
.	15	TRBJ2-5	.	TRBV5-1	TGCGCCAGCAAGGGGAGGAGGTGGGGACAAGAGACCCAGTACTTC	CASKGRRWGQETQYF
few	18	TRBJ2-6	.	TRBV19	TGTGCCAGTAGTATAGTTGCAGGGACGAGTTCTGGGGCCAACGTCCTGACTTTC	CASSIVAGTSSGANVLTF
few	15	TRBJ1-1	.	TRBV28	TGTGCCAGCAGTTCTCCCGTGGGAAGGGACCCTGAAGCTTTCTTT	CASSSPVGRDPEAFF